These 29 T cell receptor beta chains came from one sample sequenced in a study of vaccination and CD4 T cells after COVID-19. The Oncomine TCR Beta short-read assay was what sequenced the DNA obtained from cultured CD4+ T cells. Each CDR3 protein gets one entry after TCRdb re-called the PCR reads with MiXCR. Of some 9,100 distinct CDR3 sequences in the sample, about 66% were seen once. Treatment of the sample: approximately nine-day PBMC culture with coronavirus spike peptide pools or control peptides (ViraFEST assay). Antigens for these TCRs are unknown. The specimen was CD4+ T cells from blood, cultured in vitro. The receptor source for this set is a human donor who had recovered from COVID-19.

The chain combines TRBV9 with TRBJ2-3; no clear D. Germline CDR1 SGDLS, CDR2 YYNGEE. Trimming left V 3 bases short and J 0 bases short, with 8 bases between. CDR3 length: 14 residues. The CDR3 nucleotides are TGTGCCAGCAGCGAGTTATCGAGCACAGATACGCAGTATTTT. Residues: CASSELSSTDTQYF.

The J gene is TRBJ1-6, the V gene TRBV20-1; TRBD1 agrees at 9 bases. V was pared by 0 bases and J by 10 bases, with 13 bases of the junction left unmatched. Germline CDR1 DFQATT, CDR2 SNEGSKA (reference sequence). This CDR3 is 17 amino acids long. The CDR3 DNA follows: TGCAGTGCTAGAGATCCTGTTCCGGGACAGGGAAGCTCACCCCTCCACTTT. This gives the protein CSARDPVPGQGSSPLHF.

The V gene is TRBV6-2 or TRBV6-3, the J gene TRBJ2-5; TRBD2 might be the D (6 bases). This CDR3 has 15 amino acids. Per germline, CDR1 MNHEY and CDR2 SVGEGT. Trimming cost V 7 bases and J 1 base, with 16 bases left between them. CDR3 DNA sequence: TGTGCCAGCATCCTCCTGGTGGGGGGCCAAGAGACCCAGTACTTC. It specifies CASILLVGGQETQYF.

The V gene is TRBV7-9, the J gene TRBJ2-1; a weak D match, TRBD2 (6 bases). CDR1 is SEHNR, CDR2 FQNEAQ, per germline (reference sequence). The V end was cut by 1 base, the J end by 8 bases, with 6 bases between. The length of the CDR3 is 12 residues. The CDR3 coding sequence is TGTGCCAGCAGCTTAGGGGGGGATGAGCAGTTCTTC. Protein sequence: CASSLGGDEQFF. Based on the CDR3 plus reference TRBV7-9 and TRBJ2-1, the full variable domain is DTGVSQNPRHKITKRGQNVTFRCDPISEHNRLYWYRQTLGQGPEFLTYFQNEAQLEKSRLLSDRFSAERPKGSFSTLEIQRTEQGDSAMYLCASSLGGDEQFFGPGTRLTVL.

DNA for the CDR3: TGTGCCAGTAGTATGGGGGGAGTTTCTAGCAATCAGCCCCAGCATTTT. Residues: CASSMGGVSSNQPQHF. The chain recombines TRBV19 with TRBJ1-5; tentative D call: TRBD1 (5 bases). CDR3 length: 16 residues. Germline V gene data show CDR1 as LNHDA and CDR2 as SQIVND (reference sequence). V lost 3 bases and J 0 bases, leaving 12 bases between the germline ends.

CDR3 sequence: CASSSTGTQYF. The CDR3 bases are TGTGCCAGCAGTTCCACAGGGACCCAGTACTTC. V usage is TRBV27 and J usage is TRBJ2-5; a possible D gene is TRBD1 (5 bases). This CDR3 comprises 11 residues. The germline V and J ends were trimmed by 4 bases and 7 bases, with 7 bases remaining between them. Germline CDR1 is MNHEY and CDR2 is SMNVEV (reference sequence).

The count of this clonotype is one. The chain carries TRBV14 and TRBJ1-1, with D possibly being TRBD1 (5 bases). Deletions cut 4 bases from V and 5 bases from J, with 11 bases between. Germline CDR1 is SGHDN and CDR2 is FVKESK. The CDR3 extends over 13 amino acids. CDR3 in amino acids: CASSRGTWTEAFF. Written as DNA, the CDR3 is TGTGCCAGCAGCCGAGGGACCTGGACTGAAGCTTTCTTT.

The chain carries TRBV7-9 and TRBJ2-3, with unresolved D. V lost 4 bases and J lost 5, with 10 bases in between. The CDR3 consists of 13 residues. Germline assignment: CDR1 SEHNR and CDR2 FQNEAQ (reference sequence). DNA of the CDR3: TGTGCCAGCAGCTCTATGGGGAAAGATACGCAGTATTTT. As protein: CASSSMGKDTQYF.

This clonotype was seen only a few times. The gene calls are TRBV21-1 and TRBJ1-1. TRBV21-1 is flagged as a pseudogene. The CDR3 covers 15 residues. CDR3 in amino acids: CASSKENRVNTEAFF. As DNA, the CDR3 is TGTGCCAGCAGCAAAGAGAATAGGGTGAACACTGAAGCTTTCTTT.

This clonotype was seen a handful of times. V is TRBV7-3 and J is TRBJ1-2; D might be TRBD1 (5 bases). Trimming took off 5 bases at V and 2 bases at J, with 12 bases between the two ends. Per the germline V gene, CDR1 is SGHTA and CDR2 is FQGTGA. The CDR3 has 14 amino acids. The CDR3 region has the DNA TGTGCCAGCAGCGACCCGGGACGCAACTATGGCTACACCTTC. It translates to CASSDPGRNYGYTF.

The chain links TRBV2 to TRBJ2-3, with 10 positions matching TRBD2. The CDR3 loop spans 17 amino acids. In germline, CDR1 is SNHLY, CDR2 FYNNEI. With 0 bases clipped from V and 2 bases from J, the junction kept 5 bases outside the gene matches. The DNA of the CDR3 is TGTGCCAGCAGTGAAGCCAGTAGCGGGGGGACCACAGATACGCAGTATTTT. Protein product: CASSEASSGGTTDTQYF.

The chain recombines TRBV20-1 with TRBJ1-3; no clear D gene. Germline CDR1 DFQATT, CDR2 SNEGSKA (reference sequence). V lost 1 base, J lost 0 bases, and 10 bases lay in between. This CDR3 has 15 amino acids. CDR3 residues: CSARVRLSSGNTIYF. In DNA, the CDR3 is TGCAGTGCTAGAGTGAGGCTAAGCTCTGGAAACACCATATATTTT.

The chain couples TRBV27 to TRBJ1-1; D is unclear. There are 13 residues in the CDR3. Trimming left V 8 bases short and J 4 bases short, with 14 bases between. Germline-derived CDR1 and CDR2 are MNHEY and SMNVEV (reference sequence). In DNA form, the CDR3 reads TGTGCCAGCCTCCTGCGACCGACCACTGAAGCTTTCTTT. It yields the protein CASLLRPTTEAFF.

This clonotype was counted only a few times. The chain uses TRBV20-1 and TRBJ1-4, with TRBD1 matching 12 bases. Per the germline V gene, CDR1 is DFQATT and CDR2 is SNEGSKA (reference sequence). V lost 3 bases to trimming and J lost 7 bases; unmatched junction nucleotides: 6. CDR3 length equals 15 residues. CDR3 sequence: CSARSGTGGFEKLFF. The CDR3 nucleotides are TGCAGTGCTAGGTCCGGGACAGGGGGCTTTGAAAAACTGTTTTTT.

The CDR3 is CASSPTGRYGYTF. The CDR3 DNA is TGTGCCAGCAGCCCGACAGGGAGATATGGCTACACCTTC. The chain combines TRBV12-3 or TRBV12-4 with TRBJ1-2; 7 positions match TRBD1. V lost 6 bases, J lost 5 bases, and 6 bases stayed unmatched. The CDR3 has 13 amino acids.

This clonotype qualifies as large. The J gene is TRBJ1-6, the V gene TRBV20-1; TRBD1 matches at 10 bases. Germline loops: CDR1 DFQATT, CDR2 SNEGSKA (reference sequence). This CDR3 comprises 16 residues. Unmatched junction bases numbered 10, after V lost 2 bases and J lost 9 bases. CDR3: CSARFRLRTGGSPLHF. CDR3 DNA sequence: TGCAGTGCTAGATTTAGGCTACGGACAGGGGGTTCACCCCTCCACTTT.

This chain joins TRBV5-4 and TRBJ2-7; 12 bases fit TRBD1. Unmatched junction bases numbered 4, after V lost 3 bases and J lost 6 bases. Per germline, CDR1 SGHNT and CDR2 YYREEE (reference sequence). The CDR3 spans 14 residues. The CDR3 DNA reads as TGTGCCAGCAGCTCGGGACAGGGGGCCGCCGAGCAGTACTTC. Its translation is CASSSGQGAAEQYF.

Comments on this clonotype: It is unclear where the CDR3 begins or ends on the DNA, so no DNA is shown, and the CDR3 is as TCRdb lists it. This chain joins TRBV19 and TRBJ1-2. The germline gives CDR1 LNHDA, CDR2 SQIVND (reference sequence). The CDR3 adds up to 22 amino acids, both ends counted. CDR3 protein: CASTNQTSMYLCASSSTYGYTF.

The chain has TRBV20-1 and TRBJ1-5, with D possibly matching TRBD1 (5 bases). This CDR3 spans 14 amino acids. CDR1 DFQATT and CDR2 SNEGSKA come from the germline V gene (reference sequence). The V gene lost 7 bases and the J gene lost 0 bases, with 13 bases spanning the gap. The CDR3: CSVTGTNSNQPQHF. The CDR3 DNA sequence: TGCAGTGTTACCGGGACTAATAGCAATCAGCCCCAGCATTTT.

The chain joins TRBV6-1 to TRBJ1-2, with 9 bases identical to TRBD1. Germline V gene data show CDR1 as MNHNS and CDR2 as SASEGT. This CDR3 contains 16 residues. V lost 6 bases to trimming and J lost 4 bases; unmatched junction nucleotides: 12. CDR3 sequence (DNA): TGTGCCAGCAGGGATAATCCGGGACAGGGCCTCTATGGCTACACCTTC. Amino acids: CASRDNPGQGLYGYTF.

This clonotype appeared a few times. The rearrangement uses TRBV27 and TRBJ1-2; tentatively, D is TRBD1 (6 bases). Trimming removed 3 bases from V and 2 bases from J, with 19 bases in between. Looked up from germline, CDR1 is MNHEY and CDR2 is SMNVEV (reference sequence). CDR3 length equals 17 residues. For the CDR3, the DNA is TGTGCCAGCAGTTTTAGGGGGTCTAGGGGTGGAAACTATGGCTACACCTTC. Encoded protein: CASSFRGSRGGNYGYTF.

This chain connects TRBV5-4 to TRBJ2-5; TRBD2 agrees at 10 bases. J was trimmed by 1 base and V by 0 bases; bases with no gene match: 9. The CDR3 totals 18 residues. Per the germline V gene, CDR1 is SGHNT and CDR2 is YYREEE (reference sequence). CDR3 DNA: TGTGCCAGCAGCTTGGCGCTAGCGGGGGTCATAACCCAAGAGACCCAGTACTTC. It specifies CASSLALAGVITQETQYF.

The rearrangement joins TRBV18 to TRBJ1-5; tentative D call: TRBD1 (6 bases). This CDR3 is built from 14 residues. Germline CDR1 and CDR2: KGHSH and LQKENI. V was clipped by 5 bases and J by 9 bases, with 17 bases between them. CDR3: CASSFSRGPGPQHF. In nucleotides, the CDR3 is TGTGCCAGCTCATTCTCTCGGGGGCCGGGGCCCCAGCATTTT.

This clonotype occurred a few times. This chain joins TRBV27 and TRBJ1-5, with a weak D call TRBD1 (6 bases). Germline CDR1 MNHEY, CDR2 SMNVEV (reference sequence). V lost 6 bases and J lost 2, with 17 bases in between. CDR3 length equals 16 residues. The CDR3 DNA reads as TGTGCCAGCAGCCCGATGGGGGGCTCGGGCAATCAGCCCCAGCATTTT. It yields the protein CASSPMGGSGNQPQHF.

This sequence joins TRBV7-9 and TRBJ1-2, with 8 bases lining up with TRBD1. CDR1 SEHNR and CDR2 FQNEAQ come from the germline V gene (reference sequence). Germline trimming cut 5 bases from V and 6 bases from J; bases unmatched to any gene: 2. This CDR3 has 12 residues. CDR3 sequence reads: CASSRTGNGYTF. CDR3 sequence (DNA): TGTGCCAGCAGCCGGACAGGGAATGGCTACACCTTC.

V usage is TRBV20-1 and J usage is TRBJ2-2; 7 bases fit TRBD2. With 7 bases clipped from V and 7 bases from J, the junction kept 6 bases outside the gene matches. The CDR3 spans 12 residues. Germline CDR1 and CDR2: DFQATT and SNEGSKA (reference sequence). CDR3 sequence (DNA): TGCAGTGTCAAGCGGGGATTCGGGGAGCTGTTTTTT. As protein: CSVKRGFGELFF.

This clonotype was counted only a few times. This rearrangement joins TRBV20-1 to TRBJ1-5; a weak D match, TRBD1 (5 bases). CDR3 length: 17 residues. Between the trimmed V and J ends, which lost 1 base and 1 base, there was a span of 17 bases. Germline CDR1 and CDR2: DFQATT and SNEGSKA (reference sequence). In DNA, the CDR3 is TGCAGTGCTAGAGGACAGTTCGGAACCCAGAGCAATCAGCCCCAGCATTTT. Protein: CSARGQFGTQSNQPQHF.

The chain employs TRBV19 and TRBJ1-5; D might be TRBD1 (5 bases). Trimming took 7 bases from V and 6 from J, leaving 16 bases between them. Germline V gene sequence: CDR1 LNHDA, CDR2 SQIVND (reference sequence). The CDR3 length is 14 residues. This CDR3 is CASTLVWQGQPQHF. The CDR3 DNA reads TGTGCCAGTACCCTAGTGTGGCAGGGTCAGCCCCAGCATTTT.

The sample holds one count of this clonotype. The chain couples TRBV25-1 to TRBJ2-1; D gene ambiguous. The CDR3 is 14 amino acids. In germline, CDR1 is MGHDK, CDR2 SYGVNS. V lost 1 base and J lost 8, with 12 bases in between. The CDR3, as DNA: TGTGCCAGCAGTGAATCTGGCTATAATCATGAGCAGTTCTTC. This gives the protein CASSESGYNHEQFF.